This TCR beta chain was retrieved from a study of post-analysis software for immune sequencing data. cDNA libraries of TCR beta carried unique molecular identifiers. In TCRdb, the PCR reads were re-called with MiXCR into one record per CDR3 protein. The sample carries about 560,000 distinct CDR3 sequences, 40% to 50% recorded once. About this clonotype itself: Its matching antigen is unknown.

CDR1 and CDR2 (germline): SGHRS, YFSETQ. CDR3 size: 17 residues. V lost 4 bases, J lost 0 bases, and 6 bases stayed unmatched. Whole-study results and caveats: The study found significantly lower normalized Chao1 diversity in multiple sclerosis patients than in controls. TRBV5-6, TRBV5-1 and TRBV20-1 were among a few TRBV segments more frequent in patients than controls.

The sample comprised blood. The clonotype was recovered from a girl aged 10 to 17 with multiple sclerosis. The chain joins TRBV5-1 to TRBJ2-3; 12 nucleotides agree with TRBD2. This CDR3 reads CASSPKTSGGSTDTQYF. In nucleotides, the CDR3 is TGCGCCAGCAGCCCGAAGACTAGCGGGGGCAGCACAGATACGCAGTATTTT.